The sequence of this TCR beta chain was determined in a study of regulatory T cells in long-lasting Graves disease (dated by TCRdb to the early 2020s). Background for the entire study: In the newly diagnosed Graves' disease group, patients had been taking antithyroid drugs for less than 3 months. Patients with persistent Graves' disease were compared with patients with newly diagnosed Graves' disease using TCR sequencing and RNA sequencing of peripheral blood. The study was conducted in China and was registered as a clinical trial. A total of about 35 samples underwent TCR sequencing, from about 13 patients with persistent Graves' disease and some 20 patients with newly diagnosed Graves' disease.

The CDR3 numbers 15 residues from cysteine through phenylalanine. The read is trimmed to its CDR3 DNA, 45 bases read in frame from base 1. The CDR1 and CDR2 encoded by the germline V gene (reference sequence) are DFQATT and SNEGSKA. Trimming removed 1 base from V and 5 bases from J; the gene matches leave 7 bases unexplained. This clonotype was detected ten times or more. It lacks a known antigen. No base qualities exist here, and no much larger clone lies one base off it. Library construction relied on multiplex PCR. For sequencing, an Illumina HiSeq 4000 was employed. TCR beta libraries were built with iRepertoire HTBI primers and Arm-PCR amplification of CDR3 regions. Gel purification was performed on PCR products prior to sequencing. In the paper's pipeline: A total of under 80 TRBV and 14 TRBJ segments were identified across samples and were used for gene usage analysis of CDR3 amino acid clonotypes. COPE and FqMerger were used to merge filtered high-quality paired reads into contigs. BLAST was used to align contigs to IMGT TRBV, TRBD and TRBJ reference genes, with CDR3 defined following IMGT. Clonotypes above 0.1% frequency were classified as highly expanded clones. Shannon entropy served as the measure of repertoire diversity, while the Gini coefficient captured V-J evenness. Clonotypes shared by more than one individual were considered public. In-frame beta chains were kept once TCRdb had trimmed the public reads at Q25 with fastp and called clones with MiXCR. Rows with one shared CDR3 protein collapse into an entry with the most common genes and DNA. None of the V and J calls come from the authors' own analysis; TCRdb made them. The sample table records around 240,000 distinct CDR3 sequences; approximately 18% of these occur just once. The ten largest clones add up to about 15% of the sample.

What the authors observed across the whole study: Preferential use of TRBV28, TRBJ1-2 and TRBJ2-5 was observed in persistent disease, whereas TRBV20-1 and TRBJ2-1 were favored in newly diagnosed disease. Sequencing and analysis were restricted to the TCR beta chain. More public clonotypes were shared among persistent patients (under 3,000) than among newly diagnosed patients (more than 900). Compared with newly diagnosed patients, persistent Graves' disease patients had lower TCR Shannon entropy and fewer highly expanded clones, which suggests clonal expansion. Peripheral blood alone was examined, since thyroid tissue, which constituted the primary lesion, could not be accessed. The authors acknowledged the small sample size as a limitation that may reduce accuracy.

The time point label, read with the paper, signifies: newly diagnosed GD, antithyroid drugs for less than 3 months. RNA was extracted from PBMCs in TRIzol for both TCR sequencing and RNA sequencing. Graves' disease was diagnosed according to American Thyroid Association guidelines. Recruitment of patients was carried out at an endocrinology department in Xi'an, China. From each patient, approximately 9 milliliters of peripheral blood was collected into an EDTA anticoagulant tube. Ficoll Paque Plus density gradient separation was used to isolate PBMCs, and no further T cell sorting was performed. An Agilent 2100 Bioanalyzer and agarose gel were used to check RNA quality, and a NanoDrop 2000 was used to measure RNA concentration. The sample was also linked to a second study, of T cells in Graves' hyperthyroidism and ophthalmopathy. As noted in the second study: Stable Graves' hyperthyroidism was defined as the absence of progression to ophthalmopathy over 18 months of follow-up. Hyperthyroidism patients were newly diagnosed, had a disease duration of under 2 months, and were aged 18 to 65 years. Exclusion was applied to patients with uncontrolled infections, other autoimmune diseases, pregnancy or lactation. Diagnoses were based on clinical symptoms, serum thyroxine and TRAb, thyroid ultrasound and orbital computed tomography. For the first round of RT-PCR on the TCR CDR3, the HTBI primer set was used together with the Qiagen OneStep RT-PCR kit. Most expanded thyroid clonotypes (frequency above 0.001) were also detected in blood, a finding suggesting that blood repertoires may reflect thyroid immune responses. Ophthalmopathy was separated from stable hyperthyroidism by a 13 V-J signature model, with approximately 85% sensitivity and about 81% specificity obtained in cross-validation and 80%/75% obtained in testing. In validation, progression to ophthalmopathy was predicted by the model with around 70% sensitivity and 72% to 85% specificity, a median of about 6.8 months before onset. TCR V-J signatures able to tell the groups apart were searched for in a discovery cohort of about a hundred patients, of whom more than 40 had Graves' ophthalmopathy and about 60 had stable Graves' hyperthyroidism. An independent validation cohort of under 20 hyperthyroidism patients and about 15 patients who later progressed to ophthalmopathy tested prospective prediction of ophthalmopathy. For training and testing, the 100 or so patients in the discovery cohort were randomly divided in a 7:3 ratio. The study also compared thyroid tissue and blood T-cell repertoires from several Graves' hyperthyroidism patients. After sampling, hyperthyroidism patients received methimazole starting at 30 mg daily, and ophthalmopathy patients received high-dose intravenous methylprednisolone. A second multiplex PCR round built the libraries, followed by size selection and purification. Paired-end sequencing of the libraries was performed with 100 bp reads on an Illumina HiSeq2000. Raw data were processed with SOAPnuke, discarding reads with adapters, uncalled bases, mean Phred below 15, or no exact constant-primer or identifier match. COPE v1.2.5 was used to merge the high-quality paired reads, and each unique nucleotide sequence was defined as a clonotype. MiTCR v1.1 was used to align the clonotypes against IMGT TRBV, TRBD and TRBJ reference segments. Analysis was restricted to V-J combinations with a frequency above 0.0001, which covered 99.2% of repertoires. A TCS score was defined as the ratio of F50 (clonal expansion) to E x V (chaos), with BLOSUM62-based TCRdist applied between CDR3 peptides within each V-J. Welch's t-statistics and random forest reduced roughly 540 V-J features to roughly 13, which were used in a naive Bayes classifier (R e1071). Sample size was not statistically predetermined, and blinding of investigators to group allocation was not performed. The paper describes TCR Vbeta CDR3 sequencing of around 140 peripheral blood samples, made up of around 41 ophthalmopathy patients, roughly 72 hyperthyroidism patients and 17 progressor patients.

The chain is made from TRBV20-1 and TRBJ2-5; 10 bases in between match TRBD2. The starting material was peripheral blood mononuclear cells (PBMCs), obtained at new diagnosis, from a patient treated with antithyroid drugs. This clonotype was sampled from a woman in her twenties or thirties with Graves disease. Donor details come from another sample of the same person, matched by shared clones. The DNA reads TGCAGTGCTAGAGGAGCGGGGGGGACCGGGGAGACCCAGTACTTC. Its translation is CSARGAGGTGETQYF.